One sample yielded the 24 T cell receptor beta chains listed below, sequenced in a study of blood T cell repertoires in COVID-19. Only in-frame clones appear in the TCRdb table, and some are missing; sequencing was by immunoSEQ multiplex PCR. The repertoire includes some 22,000 clones, 70% to 90% of them detected once, and 25% sits in the top ten. Sequencing used peripheral blood. All receptors derive from a human donor with active COVID-19. The donor label of this sample is uncertain.

The chain joins TRBV2 to TRBJ1-5; 11 nucleotides match TRBD1. V lost 8 bases and J lost 6; bases outside the gene matches: 3. Germline CDR1 reads SNHLY; CDR2 reads FYNNEI. The CDR3 sequence is 13 residues long. The CDR3 protein is CASGQGAIQPQHF. DNA of the CDR3: TGTGCCAGCGGACAGGGGGCCATTCAGCCCCAGCATTTT. Using reference TRBV2 and TRBJ1-5 for the parts outside the CDR3, the full variable domain is EPEVTQTPSHQVTQMGQEVILRCVPISNHLYFYWYRQILGQKVEFLVSFYNNEISEKSEIFDDQFSVERPDGSNFTLKIRSTKLEDSAMYFCASGQGAIQPQHFGDGTRLSIL.

V and J are TRBV13 and TRBJ2-7; D might be TRBD2 (6 bases). This CDR3 is built from 12 residues. CDR1 is PRHDT, CDR2 FYEKMQ, per germline (reference sequence). Trimming removed 8 bases at V and 4 bases at J, with 12 bases between. The CDR3 bases are TGTGCCAGCGGTAGGGGACTTTACGAGCAGTACTTC. This gives the protein CASGRGLYEQYF.

The rearrangement links TRBV18 to TRBJ2-7, with D perhaps matching TRBD2 (6 bases). CDR1 KGHSH and CDR2 LQKENI come from the germline V gene. V was cut by 3 bases and J by 0 bases, with 9 bases left in between. The CDR3 sequence is 14 residues long. This CDR3 is CASSPAGFSYEQYF. The CDR3 nucleotides read TGTGCCAGCTCACCGGCGGGGTTCTCCTACGAGCAGTACTTC.

This chain connects TRBV21-1 to TRBJ1-5. TRBV21-1 is classified as a pseudogene. The CDR3 is made up of 16 amino acids. For the CDR3, the DNA is TGTGCCAGCAGCAAAGTGGAGGGTTTCAGCAATCAGCCCCAGCATTTT. This encodes CASSKVEGFSNQPQHF.

The V call is TRBV19, the J call TRBJ1-5, with a tentative D call TRBD1 (6 bases). The germline V gene has CDR1 LNHDA and CDR2 SQIVND (reference sequence). Trimming removed 5 bases at V and 4 bases at J, with 12 bases between. The CDR3 is 14 amino acids. CDR3: CASSGGQINQPQHF. As DNA, the CDR3 is TGTGCCAGTAGTGGCGGACAGATTAATCAGCCCCAGCATTTT.

The V and J genes are TRBV7-6 and TRBJ2-3, with TRBD2 matching 9 bases. The CDR3 extends over 16 amino acids. Germline V CDR1 and CDR2: SGHVS, FNYEAQ. V lost 0 bases, J lost 2 bases, and 3 bases stayed unmatched. CDR3 in amino acids: CASSLATSGFTDTQYF. CDR3 sequence (DNA): TGTGCCAGCAGCTTAGCGACTAGCGGTTTCACAGATACGCAGTATTTT.

The rearrangement uses TRBV18 and TRBJ1-2; maybe TRBD1 (5 bases). V gave up 3 bases and J gave up 7 bases, with 15 bases separating them. Per the germline V gene, CDR1 is KGHSH and CDR2 is LQKENI. This CDR3 spans 14 amino acids. The CDR3 nucleotides are TGTGCCAGCTCACCGGTGGACATCTCTTCTGGCTACACCTTC. It codes for CASSPVDISSGYTF.

The chain uses TRBV6-5 and TRBJ1-6, with D possibly matching TRBD1 (6 bases). V was clipped by 0 bases and J by 7 bases, with 10 bases between them. The CDR3 runs to 15 residues. Per germline, CDR1 MNHEY and CDR2 SVGAGI. CDR3 sequence reads: CASSYSIRGNSPLHF. The CDR3 DNA reads as TGTGCCAGCAGTTACTCGATCAGGGGAAATTCACCCCTCCACTTT.

This clone was detected only a few times. The J gene is TRBJ1-2, the V gene TRBV6-5, with TRBD1 matching 8 bases. Germline CDR1 reads MNHEY; CDR2 reads SVGAGI. V dropped 7 bases and J dropped 0; count of bases not matched to a gene: 4. The CDR3 is made up of 14 amino acids. CDR3: CASTRTGPNYGYTF. CDR3 in DNA: TGTGCCAGCACCCGGACAGGGCCTAACTATGGCTACACCTTC.

The chain carries TRBV5-5 and TRBJ2-5; 7 nucleotides align to TRBD2. CDR1 is SGHKS and CDR2 is YYEKEE in the germline V gene (reference sequence). The CDR3 has 15 residues. Trimming took 6 bases from V and 3 from J; bases not matched to a gene: 11. The DNA for the CDR3 is TGTGCCAGCACCCTACCGGCGGGGAGGGAAGAGACCCAGTACTTC. Amino acids: CASTLPAGREETQYF.

V usage is TRBV18 and J usage is TRBJ2-7; 9 nucleotides match TRBD1. Germline CDR1 is KGHSH and CDR2 is LQKENI. This CDR3 is built from 14 residues. V was clipped by 2 bases and J by 4 bases; unmatched bases: 3. In DNA form, the CDR3 reads TGTGCCAGCTCACCAGGGACAGGGCCTTACGAGCAGTACTTC. It is translated as CASSPGTGPYEQYF. The full variable domain, completed using reference TRBV18 and TRBJ2-7, is NAGVMQNPRHLVRRRGQEARLRCSPMKGHSHVYWYRQLPEEGLKFMVYLQKENIIDESGMPKERFSAEFPKEGPSILRIQQVVRGDSAAYFCASSPGTGPYEQYFGPGTRLTVT.

The chain is built from TRBV29-1 and TRBJ2-3, with 8 bases aligning to TRBD1. With V trimmed by 6 bases and J by 0 bases, 8 bases remained unmatched. Per germline, CDR1 SQVTM and CDR2 ANQGSEA. This CDR3 comprises 15 residues. The CDR3 DNA is TGCAGCGTAGCGGACAGGGTCTCTAGCACAGATACGCAGTATTTT. Translation: CSVADRVSSTDTQYF.

The chain links TRBV7-9 to TRBJ2-7; possibly TRBD1 for D (6 bases). The CDR3 length is 12 residues. CDR1 and CDR2 from the germline V gene are SEHNR and FQNEAQ (reference sequence). With 8 bases removed from V and 1 base from J, the gap between germline ends came to 9 bases. CDR3 sequence (DNA): TGTGCCAGCGGGGGCCGGTCCTACGAGCAGTACTTC. Amino acid sequence: CASGGRSYEQYF.

The chain links TRBV9 to TRBJ2-5; no clear D. V lost 0 bases and J lost 3, with 6 bases in between. Looked up from germline, CDR1 is SGDLS and CDR2 is YYNGEE. The CDR3 covers 13 residues. CDR3 sequence reads: CASSVASKETQYF. The CDR3 coding sequence is TGTGCCAGCAGCGTAGCCTCTAAAGAGACCCAGTACTTC.

V usage is TRBV2 and J usage is TRBJ2-5; TRBD1 is a possible D gene (5 bases). The V gene lost 3 bases and the J gene lost 0 bases, with 17 bases spanning the gap. From germline, CDR1 is SNHLY and CDR2 FYNNEI. The CDR3 spans 17 residues. CDR3 nucleotides: TGTGCCAGCAGTGAGTTGGGGCAGACACTGTACCAAGAGACCCAGTACTTC. Its translation: CASSELGQTLYQETQYF.

The V and J genes are TRBV10-3 and TRBJ2-1, with 16 bases aligning to TRBD2. The CDR3 spans 17 residues. Germline V gene sequence: CDR1 ENHRY, CDR2 SYGVKD. The J segment lost 5 bases and the V segment lost 6 bases, leaving 7 bases of the junction unmatched. The CDR3 coding sequence is TGTGCCATCAGGGGAGGGACTAGCGGGGGGGCCGACAATGAGCAGTTCTTC. It codes for CAIRGGTSGGADNEQFF.

The V call is TRBV6-2 or TRBV6-3, the J call TRBJ1-5; 7 nucleotides line up with TRBD1. CDR1 and CDR2 from the germline V gene are MNHEY and SVGEGT. This CDR3 has 20 residues. With V trimmed by 4 bases and J by 0 bases, 18 bases remained unmatched. The CDR3, as DNA: TGTGCCAGCAGTTTAGCGGCGGTGACAGGGTATCGACTTAGCAATCAGCCCCAGCATTTT. Amino acids: CASSLAAVTGYRLSNQPQHF.

The CDR3 DNA sequence: TGTGCCATCAGTGGGGGACAGAGCTCTGGGGCCAACGTCCTGACTTTC. This sequence encodes CAISGGQSSGANVLTF. The V gene is TRBV10-3, the J gene TRBJ2-6; 7 nucleotides align to TRBD1. In germline, CDR1 is ENHRY, CDR2 SYGVKD. The CDR3 runs to 16 residues. Trimming cost V 4 bases and J 0 bases; bases outside gene matches: 3.

The J gene is TRBJ1-1, the V gene TRBV11-3; the D is unclear. The CDR3 has 13 residues. CDR1 is SGHNT, CDR2 YENEEA, per germline. Deletions cut 2 bases from V and 1 base from J, with 5 bases between. CDR3 DNA: TGTGCCAGCAGCTTACGAGAGAACACTGAAGCTTTCTTT. Its protein product is CASSLRENTEAFF.

The rearrangement joins TRBV7-9 to TRBJ1-5; D is undetermined. The V end was cut by 5 bases, the J end by 2 bases, with 19 bases between. Germline loops: CDR1 SEHNR, CDR2 FQNEAQ (reference sequence). The CDR3 spans 17 residues. The CDR3, as DNA: TGTGCCAGCAGCGGAGGGTCGATGGCCGATGGCAATCAGCCCCAGCATTTT. This encodes CASSGGSMADGNQPQHF.

The chain carries TRBV5-4 and TRBJ2-2; weak D call: TRBD2 (6 bases). V lost 6 bases to trimming and J lost 5 bases, with 23 bases between them. The CDR3 totals 17 residues. Germline CDR1 SGHNT, CDR2 YYREEE (reference sequence). CDR3 region: CASTPGTGTGQTGELFF. In nucleotides, the CDR3 is TGTGCCAGCACCCCTGGGACCGGGACTGGGCAAACCGGGGAGCTGTTTTTT.

This chain uses TRBV4-1 with TRBJ1-6; 7 bases are shared with TRBD1. This CDR3 region has 16 residues. V lost 4 bases, J lost 10 bases, and 13 bases stayed unmatched. The germline gives CDR1 MGHRA, CDR2 YSYEKL. The CDR3 bases are TGCGCCAGCAGCCCCTCCTCCGACAGGGCTAGGTCACCCCTCCACTTT. It specifies CASSPSSDRARSPLHF.

This chain joins TRBV5-4 and TRBJ2-3, with 7 bases fitting TRBD2. Germline V gives CDR1 SGHNT, CDR2 YYREEE (reference sequence). Unmatched junction bases numbered 9, after V lost 4 bases and J lost 4 bases. CDR3 length: 15 residues. The CDR3 is CASSPGLGPPDTQYF. The CDR3 region has the DNA TGTGCCAGCAGCCCCGGACTAGGACCACCAGATACGCAGTATTTT.

V gene TRBV23-1 combines with J gene TRBJ1-1; D gene ambiguous. TRBV23-1 is an open reading frame whose function is uncertain. Trimming took 0 bases from V and 5 from J, leaving 22 bases between them. CDR3 length: 18 amino acids. The chain's CDR3 is CASSQSAFSGVRGTEAFF. The CDR3 DNA reads TGCGCCAGCAGTCAATCCGCGTTCAGTGGGGTCCGGGGTACTGAAGCTTTCTTT.